This T cell receptor beta chain was sequenced for a study of vaccination effects on CD4 cells after COVID-19. CD4+ T cells specific for antigen were expanded with viral peptide pools by the ViraFEST assay before sequencing. Subsequent to 10 days of culture, CD4+ T cells were isolated. People in the vaccine group had not been infected with SARS-CoV-2 before, and their nucleocapsid antibodies were negative. Remarks on this clone: Its antigen remains unidentified.

Profiling relied on immunoSEQ multiplex PCR, and the TCRdb table lists in-frame clones only, not all of them. The table has about 52,000 clones, 75% to 80% seen once; the top ten hold 5.5% to 7%. The sample was CD4+ T cells from PBMCs cultured with HCoV-OC43 spike peptides, taken before COVID-19 vaccination. Described subset: HCoV-OC43 spike overlapping peptide pool stimulation. The clonotype was recovered from a human donor who received a COVID-19 vaccine.

This CDR3 reads CASSLYISNTGELFF. For the CDR3, the DNA is TGTGCCAGCAGCTTATACATTTCAAACACCGGGGAGCTGTTTTTT. The chain links TRBV7-2 to TRBJ2-2; D not certain. Per germline, CDR1 SGHTA and CDR2 FQGNSA. V lost 2 bases and J 2 bases, leaving 9 bases between the germline ends. This CDR3 comprises 15 residues.